These 23 T cell receptor beta chains originate from one sample sequenced in a study of blood T cells in healthy people across ages. A J-beta primer mix and a sample-barcoded 5' primer were used in a second PCR of about 7 to 11 cycles. TCRdb recomputed calls from the 5' RACE reads with MiXCR, one row per CDR3 protein. Of approximately 780,000 distinct CDR3 sequences listed, around a quarter are singletons. The data were also submitted as part of a second study, on T cells of mothers and their children.

Input material: blood. The source of these receptors is a boy between 10 and 17 years old in good health.

The chain combines TRBV27 with TRBJ2-4, with 11 positions matching TRBD2. The CDR3 consists of 19 residues. V dropped 11 bases and J dropped 0; count of bases not matched to a gene: 18. Germline V lookup: CDR1 MNHEY, CDR2 SMNVEV (reference sequence). The CDR3 DNA is TGTGCCGGGATTCCGGGACTAGCGGATTCCGACTCAGCCAAAAACATTCAGTACTTC. It translates to CAGIPGLADSDSAKNIQYF.

This clonotype came up a few times. The CDR3 sequence is CASNRKGGGGQYF. CDR3 coding DNA: TGTGCCAGCAACCGGAAAGGCGGGGGTGGGCAGTACTTC. The chain recombines TRBV5-4 with TRBJ2-7; 7 nucleotides match TRBD2. Germline V gives CDR1 SGHNT, CDR2 YYREEE (reference sequence). The ends lost 6 bases at V and 9 bases at J; junction bases unmatched: 12. The CDR3 has 13 residues.

V usage is TRBV3-1 and J usage is TRBJ2-6; D not resolved. Germline values: CDR1 LGHDT, CDR2 YNNKEL (reference sequence). The germline V and J ends were trimmed by 5 bases and 0 bases, with 11 bases remaining between them. The CDR3 is made up of 16 amino acids. CDR3 coding DNA: TGTGCCAGCAGCGGTCTCTCCTACTCTGGGGCCAACGTCCTGACTTTC. Its protein is CASSGLSYSGANVLTF.

The J gene is TRBJ2-1, the V gene TRBV12-3 or TRBV12-4; 9 bases line up with TRBD2. There are 17 residues in the CDR3. The trim removed 2 bases at V and 8 bases at J, leaving 13 bases unmatched. This CDR3 reads CASSLSSASGVIHEQFF. CDR3 sequence (DNA): TGTGCCAGCAGTTTAAGTTCGGCTAGCGGGGTGATCCATGAGCAGTTCTTC.

The V and J genes are TRBV7-2 and TRBJ2-7; D is perhaps TRBD1 or TRBD2 (5 bases each). V was trimmed by 5 bases and J by 2 bases, leaving 19 bases between them. Germline assignment: CDR1 SGHTA and CDR2 FQGNSA. The CDR3 has 16 residues. The CDR3 DNA reads as TGTGCCAGCAGCCGGACCGGGACGGACCTAACCTACGAGCAGTACTTC. Translated: CASSRTGTDLTYEQYF.

There are a few counts of this clonotype. The chain carries TRBV12-3 or TRBV12-4 and TRBJ1-2; 10 bases map to TRBD1. The V segment lost 4 bases and the J segment 5 bases; nucleotides outside the gene matches: 16. The CDR3 is made up of 18 amino acids. CDR3 in amino acids: CASSSTRVGQGVWYGYTF. For the CDR3, the DNA is TGTGCCAGCAGTTCAACTCGGGTCGGACAGGGGGTGTGGTATGGCTACACCTTC.

This chain joins TRBV6-6 and TRBJ1-4, with 8 bases aligning to TRBD1. Unmatched junction bases numbered 2, after V lost 0 bases and J lost 5 bases. The CDR3 has 15 amino acids. CDR1 is MNHNY, CDR2 SVGAGI, per germline (reference sequence). CDR3 protein: CASSYSQGGNEKLFF. CDR3 nucleotides: TGTGCCAGCAGTTACTCACAGGGGGGGAATGAAAAACTGTTTTTT.

This clonotype was seen more than once but under ten times. V usage is TRBV7-9 and J usage is TRBJ2-1; tentatively, D is TRBD1 (5 bases). Germline-derived CDR1 and CDR2 are SEHNR and FQNEAQ (reference sequence). The CDR3 sequence is 18 residues long. Deletions cut 1 base from V and 1 base from J, with 17 bases between. This CDR3 reads CASSLVWGSRASYNEQFF. CDR3 nucleotide sequence: TGTGCCAGCAGCTTAGTATGGGGCAGCCGAGCGTCCTACAATGAGCAGTTCTTC.

V gene TRBV5-1 combines with J gene TRBJ2-7; D is possibly TRBD1 or TRBD2 (5 bases each). The DNA end is more similar to TRBJ2-5, so the J call may be wrong. The CDR3 has 14 residues. In germline, CDR1 is SGHRS, CDR2 YFSETQ. The CDR3: CASSKALGEETQYF. In DNA, the CDR3 is TGCGCCAGCAGCAAGGCCTTGGGGGAAGAGACCCAGTACTTC.

This chain uses TRBV2 with TRBJ2-3; D is tentatively TRBD1 or TRBD2 (5 bases each). The germline V gene encodes CDR1 SNHLY and CDR2 FYNNEI. V was pared by 3 bases and J by 4 bases, with 8 bases between. CDR3 length: 13 amino acids. The CDR3 coding sequence is TGTGCCAGCAGTGATTGGGGACCAGATACGCAGTATTTT. Its protein product is CASSDWGPDTQYF.

The CDR3 spells CATSEGDRLGDIQYF. DNA of the CDR3: TGTGCCACCAGTGAGGGGGACAGATTAGGAGACATTCAGTACTTC. V is TRBV24-1 and J is TRBJ2-4, with 7 bases lining up with TRBD1. CDR3 size: 15 residues. Germline loops: CDR1 KGHDR, CDR2 SFDVKD. V lost 4 bases, J lost 8 bases, and 10 bases stayed unmatched.

The V call is TRBV20-1, the J call TRBJ2-5, with a tentative D call TRBD2 (5 bases). Germline-derived CDR1 and CDR2 are DFQATT and SNEGSKA (reference sequence). The CDR3 covers 13 residues. V lost 1 base, J lost 5 bases, and 11 bases lay in between. The CDR3 loop is CSARGHPGETQYF. The CDR3 DNA reads as TGCAGTGCTAGAGGCCACCCGGGGGAGACCCAGTACTTC.

V is TRBV28 and J is TRBJ1-3; TRBD1 aligns across 7 bases. CDR1 is MDHEN, CDR2 SYDVKM, per germline. The CDR3 contains 14 residues. V was clipped by 6 bases and J by 1 base; unmatched bases: 3. For the CDR3, the DNA is TGTGCCAGCAGCACGACAGGGTCTGGAAACACCATATATTTT. It is translated as CASSTTGSGNTIYF.

This clonotype was seen only a few times. At one boundary the junction diverges from the germline segment, which might be a read error. V usage is TRBV11-2 and J usage is TRBJ1-2; tentatively, D is TRBD1 (5 bases). The CDR3 spans 13 residues. The germline V gene encodes CDR1 SGHAT and CDR2 FQNNGV. The CDR3 nucleotides read TGTGCCAGCAGCTTTTCAGGGAGGGGCGGCTACGCCTTC. Amino acid sequence: CASSFSGRGGYAF.

This clonotype was counted once. Here the CDR3 reads CSVEPTETNTEAFF. CDR3 sequence (DNA): TGCAGCGTTGAGCCTACAGAGACGAACACTGAAGCTTTCTTT. The gene calls are TRBV29-1 and TRBJ1-1; D unclear. CDR3 size: 14 residues. Germline-derived CDR1 and CDR2 are SQVTM and ANQGSEA. The V gene lost 3 bases and the J gene lost 1 base, with 12 bases spanning the gap.

This clonotype has ten or more counts. The V call is TRBV7-2, the J call TRBJ1-2; the match to TRBD1 covers 9 bases. The V segment lost 5 bases and the J segment 8 bases; nucleotides outside the gene matches: 9. This CDR3 contains 14 residues. Per the germline V gene, CDR1 is SGHTA and CDR2 is FQGNSA. The DNA for the CDR3 is TGTGCCAGCAGCCCGGAGACAGGGGGGCGAGGCTACACCTTC. This encodes CASSPETGGRGYTF.

This clonotype turned up a few times. A read error may account for a junction end that differs from germline. This chain links TRBV7-7 with TRBJ2-1; 9 bases map to TRBD2. CDR3 length: 15 amino acids. CDR1 SSHAT and CDR2 FNYEAQ come from the germline V gene (reference sequence). The CDR3 coding sequence is TGTGCTAGCAGTCCGAGGGCGGGGGGGCCCTTTGAGCAGTTCTTC. Translation: CASSPRAGGPFEQFF. The whole variable domain, filled in from reference TRBV7-7 and TRBJ2-1, reads GAGVSQSPRYKVTKRGQDVTLRCDPISSHATLYWYQQALGQGPEFLTYFNYEAQPDKSGLPSDRFSAERPEGSISTLTIQRTEQRDSAMYRCASSPRAGGPFEQFFGPGTRLTVL.

This clonotype has only a few counts. This chain's CDR3 is CASSRRTSGGVQYF. CDR3 sequence (DNA): TGTGCCAGCAGCAGACGGACTAGCGGGGGTGTTCAGTATTTT. The chain employs TRBV21-1 and TRBJ2-3; the D call in the table, TRBD2, was not verified against the DNA. TRBV21-1 is shown as a pseudogene. The CDR3 spans 14 residues.

V is TRBV5-1 and J is TRBJ1-1; TRBD1 matches 8 bases. The CDR3 is 14 amino acids. Germline CDR1 SGHRS, CDR2 YFSETQ. The trim removed 4 bases at V and 4 bases at J, leaving 6 bases unmatched. The CDR3 here is CASSPGQEGTEAFF. CDR3 coding DNA: TGCGCCAGCAGCCCGGGACAGGAGGGCACTGAAGCTTTCTTT.

The rearrangement joins TRBV12-3 or TRBV12-4 to TRBJ1-2, with D tentatively TRBD1 (6 bases). The CDR3 has 13 amino acids. V was clipped by 6 bases and J by 6 bases, with 14 bases between them. CDR3 coding DNA: TGTGCCAGCAGCGCGGTACAGGGAGATGGCTACACCTTC. This gives the protein CASSAVQGDGYTF.

V usage is TRBV5-1 and J usage is TRBJ2-4; perhaps TRBD1 as D (5 bases). The CDR3 extends over 16 amino acids. Germline V gene lookup returns CDR1 SGHRS and CDR2 YFSETQ. V lost 5 bases and J 6 bases, leaving 21 bases between the germline ends. CDR3 sequence reads: CASRPIDSSRVNIQYF. CDR3 sequence (DNA): TGCGCCAGCAGACCCATCGACAGTTCCCGGGTAAACATTCAGTACTTC.

This chain joins TRBV11-2 and TRBJ1-1; D not certain. CDR3 length equals 14 residues. The V end was cut by 2 bases, the J end by 1 base, with 8 bases between. Germline V lookup: CDR1 SGHAT, CDR2 FQNNGV. The CDR3 reads CASSLPLRNTEAFF. The CDR3 DNA reads TGTGCCAGCAGCTTACCTTTAAGGAACACTGAAGCTTTCTTT.

This clonotype was seen a handful of times. Its ends do not fully match the called genes, so a read error is possible. This sequence joins TRBV12-3 or TRBV12-4 and TRBJ2-5; 7 bases map to TRBD2. This CDR3 comprises 15 residues. The CDR3: CASSFPLAPQGTQYF. The DNA of the CDR3 is TGTGCCAGCAGCTTCCCACTAGCGCCTCAAGGGACCCAGTACTTC.